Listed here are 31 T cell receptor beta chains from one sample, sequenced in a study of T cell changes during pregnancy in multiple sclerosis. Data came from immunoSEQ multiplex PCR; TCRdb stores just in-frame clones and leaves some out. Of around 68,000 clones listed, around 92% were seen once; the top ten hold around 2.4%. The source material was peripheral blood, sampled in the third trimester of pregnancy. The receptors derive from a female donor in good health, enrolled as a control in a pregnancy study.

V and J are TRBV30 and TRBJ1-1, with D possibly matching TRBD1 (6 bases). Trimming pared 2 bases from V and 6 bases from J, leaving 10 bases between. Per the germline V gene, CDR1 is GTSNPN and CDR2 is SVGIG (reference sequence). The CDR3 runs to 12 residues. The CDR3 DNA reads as TGTGCCTGGAGTCGCGGGGGCGCTGAAGCTTTCTTT. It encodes CAWSRGGAEAFF. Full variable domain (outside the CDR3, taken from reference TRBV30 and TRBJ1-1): SQTIHQWPATLVQPVGSPLSLECTVEGTSNPNLYWYRQAAGRGLQLLFYSVGIGQISSEVPQNLSASRPQDRQFILSSKKLLLSDSGFYLCAWSRGGAEAFFGQGTRLTVV.

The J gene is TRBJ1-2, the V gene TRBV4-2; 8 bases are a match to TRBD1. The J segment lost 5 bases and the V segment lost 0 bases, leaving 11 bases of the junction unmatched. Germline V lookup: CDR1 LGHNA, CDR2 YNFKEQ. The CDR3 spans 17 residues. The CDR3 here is CASSQESGQGYAYGYTF. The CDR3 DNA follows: TGTGCCAGCAGCCAAGAGTCTGGACAGGGATACGCATATGGCTACACCTTC.

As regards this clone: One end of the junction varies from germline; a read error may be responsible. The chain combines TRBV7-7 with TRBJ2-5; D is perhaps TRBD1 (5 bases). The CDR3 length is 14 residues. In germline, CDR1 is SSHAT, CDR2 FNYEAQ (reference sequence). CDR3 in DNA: TGTGCTAGCAGCTTAGGGGCAGCCACTGAGACCCAGTACTTC. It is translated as CASSLGAATETQYF.

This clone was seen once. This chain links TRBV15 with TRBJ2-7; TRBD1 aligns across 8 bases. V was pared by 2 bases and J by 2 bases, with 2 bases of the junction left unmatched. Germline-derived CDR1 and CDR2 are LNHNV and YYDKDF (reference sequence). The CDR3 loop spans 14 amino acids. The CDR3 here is CATSRQGAAYEQYF. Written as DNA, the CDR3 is TGTGCCACCAGCAGACAGGGGGCTGCCTACGAGCAGTACTTC.

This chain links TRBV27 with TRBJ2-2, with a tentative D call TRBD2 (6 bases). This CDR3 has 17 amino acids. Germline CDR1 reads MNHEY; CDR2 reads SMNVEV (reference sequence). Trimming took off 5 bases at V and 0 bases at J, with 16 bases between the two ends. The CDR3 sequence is CASSRPASATNTGELFF. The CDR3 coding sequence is TGTGCCAGCAGTCGACCTGCTAGCGCAACGAACACCGGGGAGCTGTTTTTT.

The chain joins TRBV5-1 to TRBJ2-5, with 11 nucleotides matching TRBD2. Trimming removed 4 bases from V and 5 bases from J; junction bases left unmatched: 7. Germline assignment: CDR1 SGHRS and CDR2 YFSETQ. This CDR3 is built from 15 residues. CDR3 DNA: TGCGCCAGCAGCCCGACTAGCGGGGCTCAGGAGACCCAGTACTTC. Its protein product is CASSPTSGAQETQYF. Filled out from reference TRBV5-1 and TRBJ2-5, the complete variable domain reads KAGVTQTPRYLIKTRGQQVTLSCSPISGHRSVSWYQQTPGQGLQFLFEYFSETQRNKGNFPGRFSGRQFSNSRSEMNVSTLELGDSALYLCASSPTSGAQETQYFGPGTRLLVL.

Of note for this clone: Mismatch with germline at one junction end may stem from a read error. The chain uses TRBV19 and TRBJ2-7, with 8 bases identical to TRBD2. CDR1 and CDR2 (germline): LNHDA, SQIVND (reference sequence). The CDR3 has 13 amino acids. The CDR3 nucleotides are TGTGCCAGTAGTATGGTCGGGAGCGGGAGAACGGACTTC. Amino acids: CASSMVGSGRTDF.

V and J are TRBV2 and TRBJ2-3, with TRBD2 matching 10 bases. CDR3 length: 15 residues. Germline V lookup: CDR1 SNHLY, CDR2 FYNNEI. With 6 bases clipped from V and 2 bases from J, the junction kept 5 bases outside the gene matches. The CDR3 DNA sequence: TGTGCCAGCAGCGCCGGACTAGCGGCCACAGATACGCAGTATTTT. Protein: CASSAGLAATDTQYF. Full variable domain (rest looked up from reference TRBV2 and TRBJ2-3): EPEVTQTPSHQVTQMGQEVILRCVPISNHLYFYWYRQILGQKVEFLVSFYNNEISEKSEIFDDQFSVERPDGSNFTLKIRSTKLEDSAMYFCASSAGLAATDTQYFGPGTRLTVL.

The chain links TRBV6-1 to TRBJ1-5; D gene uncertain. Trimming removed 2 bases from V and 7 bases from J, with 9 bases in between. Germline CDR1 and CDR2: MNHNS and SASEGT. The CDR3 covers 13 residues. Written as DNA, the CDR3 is TGTGCCAGCAGTGAACGGTTGAACCAGCCCCAGCATTTT. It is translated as CASSERLNQPQHF.

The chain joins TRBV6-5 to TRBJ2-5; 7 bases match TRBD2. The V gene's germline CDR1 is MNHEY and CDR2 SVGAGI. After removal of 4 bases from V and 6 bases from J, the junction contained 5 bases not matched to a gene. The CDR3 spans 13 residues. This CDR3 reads CASSFETSQTQYF. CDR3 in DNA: TGTGCCAGCAGTTTTGAGACTAGCCAGACCCAGTACTTC.

CDR3 residues: CASSLDRGRKNTEAFF. Written as DNA, the CDR3 is TGTGCCAGCAGTCTAGACAGGGGGCGTAAGAACACTGAAGCTTTCTTT. This chain connects TRBV27 to TRBJ1-1; 10 positions match TRBD1. The CDR3 consists of 16 residues. V dropped 5 bases and J dropped 1; count of bases not matched to a gene: 7. Germline V gene data show CDR1 as MNHEY and CDR2 as SMNVEV (reference sequence).

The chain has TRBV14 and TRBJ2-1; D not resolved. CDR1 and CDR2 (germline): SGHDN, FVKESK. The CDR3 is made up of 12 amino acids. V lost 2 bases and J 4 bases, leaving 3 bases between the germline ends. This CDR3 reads CASSQLYNEQFF. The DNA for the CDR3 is TGTGCCAGCAGCCAATTATACAATGAGCAGTTCTTC.

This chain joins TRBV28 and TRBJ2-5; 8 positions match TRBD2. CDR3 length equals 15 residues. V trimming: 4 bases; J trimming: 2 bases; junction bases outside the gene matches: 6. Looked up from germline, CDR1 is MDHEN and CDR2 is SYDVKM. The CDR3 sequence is CASSSGGGPQETQYF. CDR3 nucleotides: TGTGCCAGCAGTTCGGGCGGGGGGCCTCAAGAGACCCAGTACTTC. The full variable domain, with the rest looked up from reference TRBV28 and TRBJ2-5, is DVKVTQSSRYLVKRTGEKVFLECVQDMDHENMFWYRQDPGLGLRLIYFSYDVKMKEKGDIPEGYSVSREKKERFSLILESASTNQTSMYLCASSSGGGPQETQYFGPGTRLLVL.

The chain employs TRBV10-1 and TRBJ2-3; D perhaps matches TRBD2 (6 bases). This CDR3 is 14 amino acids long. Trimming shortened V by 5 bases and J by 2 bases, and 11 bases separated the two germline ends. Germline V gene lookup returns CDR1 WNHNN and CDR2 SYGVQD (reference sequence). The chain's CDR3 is CASSKGLHTDTQYF. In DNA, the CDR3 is TGCGCCAGCAGTAAAGGACTACACACAGATACGCAGTATTTT.

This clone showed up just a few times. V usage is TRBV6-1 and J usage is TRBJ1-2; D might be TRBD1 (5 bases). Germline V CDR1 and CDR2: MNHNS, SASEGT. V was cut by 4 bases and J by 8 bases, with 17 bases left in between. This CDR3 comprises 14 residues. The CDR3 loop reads CASSVLGGADGYTF. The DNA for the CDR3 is TGTGCCAGCAGTGTTCTCGGCGGGGCTGACGGCTACACCTTC.

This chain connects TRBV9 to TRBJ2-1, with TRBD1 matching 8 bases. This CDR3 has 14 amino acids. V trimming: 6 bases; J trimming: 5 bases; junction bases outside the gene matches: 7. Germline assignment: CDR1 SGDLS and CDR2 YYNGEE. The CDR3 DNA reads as TGTGCCAGCAATTCAGGGGGCCAGGACAATGAGCAGTTCTTC. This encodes CASNSGGQDNEQFF.

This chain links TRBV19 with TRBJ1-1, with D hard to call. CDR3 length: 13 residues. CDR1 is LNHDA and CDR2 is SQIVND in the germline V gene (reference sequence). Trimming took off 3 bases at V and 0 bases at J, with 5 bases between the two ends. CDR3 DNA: TGTGCCAGTAGTATTCAATTGAACACTGAAGCTTTCTTT. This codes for CASSIQLNTEAFF.

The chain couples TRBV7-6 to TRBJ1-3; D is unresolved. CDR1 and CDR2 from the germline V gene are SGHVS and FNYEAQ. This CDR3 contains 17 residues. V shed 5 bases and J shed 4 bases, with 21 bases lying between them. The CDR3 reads CASSPTGISLVGNTIYF. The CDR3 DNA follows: TGTGCCAGCAGCCCGACTGGGATATCACTAGTGGGAAACACCATATATTTT.

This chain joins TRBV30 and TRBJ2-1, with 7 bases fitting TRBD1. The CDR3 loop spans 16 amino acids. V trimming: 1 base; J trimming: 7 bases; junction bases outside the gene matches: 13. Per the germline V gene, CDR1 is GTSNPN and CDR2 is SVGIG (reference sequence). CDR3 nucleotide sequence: TGTGCCTGGAGTGGATGGACAGGAATCTCTGAGAATGAGCAGTTCTTC. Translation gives CAWSGWTGISENEQFF.

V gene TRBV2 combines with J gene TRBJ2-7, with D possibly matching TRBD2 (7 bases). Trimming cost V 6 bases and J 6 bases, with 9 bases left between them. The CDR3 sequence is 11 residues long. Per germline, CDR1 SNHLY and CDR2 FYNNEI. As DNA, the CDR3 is TGTGCCAGCAGGGGGGGGGCCGAGCAGTACTTC. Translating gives CASRGGAEQYF.

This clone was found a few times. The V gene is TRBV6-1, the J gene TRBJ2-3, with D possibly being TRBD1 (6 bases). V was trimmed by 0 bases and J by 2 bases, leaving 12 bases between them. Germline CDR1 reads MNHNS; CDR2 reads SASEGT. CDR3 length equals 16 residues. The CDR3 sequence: CASSEAGRGYTDTQYF. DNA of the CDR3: TGTGCCAGCAGTGAAGCGGGAAGGGGGTACACAGATACGCAGTATTTT.

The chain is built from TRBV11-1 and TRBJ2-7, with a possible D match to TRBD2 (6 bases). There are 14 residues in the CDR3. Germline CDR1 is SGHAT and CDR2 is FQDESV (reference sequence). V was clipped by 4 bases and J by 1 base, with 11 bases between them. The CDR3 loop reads CASSYLGGSYEQYF. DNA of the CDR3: TGTGCCAGCAGCTACCTCGGGGGTTCCTACGAGCAGTACTTC.

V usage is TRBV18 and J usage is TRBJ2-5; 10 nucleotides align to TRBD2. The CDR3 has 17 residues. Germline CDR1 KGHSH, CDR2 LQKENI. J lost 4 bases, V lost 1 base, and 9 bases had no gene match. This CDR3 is CASSPQPSGRAGETQYF. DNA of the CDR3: TGTGCCAGCTCACCACAACCGAGCGGGAGGGCCGGAGAGACCCAGTACTTC.

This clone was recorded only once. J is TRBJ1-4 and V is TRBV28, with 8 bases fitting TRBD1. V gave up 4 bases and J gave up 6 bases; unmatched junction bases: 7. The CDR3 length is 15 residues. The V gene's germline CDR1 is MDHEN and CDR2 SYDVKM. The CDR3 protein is CASSSIGQGYEKLFF. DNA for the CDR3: TGTGCCAGCAGTTCGATCGGACAGGGTTATGAAAAACTGTTTTTT.

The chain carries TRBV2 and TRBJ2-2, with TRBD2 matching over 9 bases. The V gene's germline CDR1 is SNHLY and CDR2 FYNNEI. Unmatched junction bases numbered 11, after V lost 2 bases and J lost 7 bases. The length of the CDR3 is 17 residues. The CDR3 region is CASSELSLRGGRGELFF. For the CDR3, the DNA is TGTGCCAGCAGTGAATTGTCCCTGCGGGGGGGCCGCGGGGAGCTGTTTTTT. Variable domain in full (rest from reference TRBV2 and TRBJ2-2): EPEVTQTPSHQVTQMGQEVILRCVPISNHLYFYWYRQILGQKVEFLVSFYNNEISEKSEIFDDQFSVERPDGSNFTLKIRSTKLEDSAMYFCASSELSLRGGRGELFFGEGSRLTVL.

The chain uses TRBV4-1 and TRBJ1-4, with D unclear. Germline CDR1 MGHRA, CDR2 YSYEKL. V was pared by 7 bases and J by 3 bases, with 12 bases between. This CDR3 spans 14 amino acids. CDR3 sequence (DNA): TGCGCCAGCAAAAGACCCGGGGCTAATGAAAAACTGTTTTTT. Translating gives CASKRPGANEKLFF.

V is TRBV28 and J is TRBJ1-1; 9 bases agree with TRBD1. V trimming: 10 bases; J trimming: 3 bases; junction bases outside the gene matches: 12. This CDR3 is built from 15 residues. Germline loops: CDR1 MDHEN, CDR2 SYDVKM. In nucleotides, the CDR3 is TGTGCCACCAAACCCGACAGGGGGGTGGACACTGAAGCTTTCTTT. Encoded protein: CATKPDRGVDTEAFF.

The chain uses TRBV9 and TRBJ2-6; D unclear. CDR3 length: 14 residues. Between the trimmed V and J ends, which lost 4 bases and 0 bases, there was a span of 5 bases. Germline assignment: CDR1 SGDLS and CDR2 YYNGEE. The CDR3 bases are TGTGCCAGCAGCTCGAGCTCTGGGGCCAACGTCCTGACTTTC. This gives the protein CASSSSSGANVLTF.

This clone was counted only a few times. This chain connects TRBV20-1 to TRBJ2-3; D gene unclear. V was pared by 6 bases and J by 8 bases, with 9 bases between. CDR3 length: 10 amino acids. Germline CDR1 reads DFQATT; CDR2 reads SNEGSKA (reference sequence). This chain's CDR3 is CSAPTTTQYF. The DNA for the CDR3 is TGCAGTGCCCCCACAACTACGCAGTATTTT.

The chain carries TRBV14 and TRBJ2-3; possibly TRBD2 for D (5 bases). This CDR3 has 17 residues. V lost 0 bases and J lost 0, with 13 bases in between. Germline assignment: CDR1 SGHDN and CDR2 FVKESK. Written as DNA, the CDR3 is TGTGCCAGCAGCCAAGATCGAGCGGCCACTAGCACAGATACGCAGTATTTT. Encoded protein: CASSQDRAATSTDTQYF. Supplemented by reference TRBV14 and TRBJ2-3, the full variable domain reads EAGVTQFPSHSVIEKGQTVTLRCDPISGHDNLYWYRRVMGKEIKFLLHFVKESKQDESGMPNNRFLAERTGGTYSTLKVQPAELEDSGVYFCASSQDRAATSTDTQYFGPGTRLTVL.

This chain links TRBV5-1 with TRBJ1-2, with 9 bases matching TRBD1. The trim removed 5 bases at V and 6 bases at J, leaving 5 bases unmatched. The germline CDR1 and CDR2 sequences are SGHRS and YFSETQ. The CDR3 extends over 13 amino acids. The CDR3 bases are TGCGCCAGCAGTTTACAGGGGGCGGATGGCTACACCTTC. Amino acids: CASSLQGADGYTF.